The 18 T cell receptor beta chains presented below share a single source sample, sequenced in a study of T cell responses to AZD1222 COVID-19 vaccine (dated by TCRdb to 2020 to 2022). The time point label for this specimen denotes: baseline before first vaccination. Receptors were amplified or captured by the immunoSEQ multiplex PCR assay. As stored in TCRdb, this immuneACCESS dataset retains in-frame rearrangements with V and J assigned. A fraction of the clones does not appear; measured against another copy, unresolved V genes explain less than half of the discrepancy, and the remainder lacks a known reason. A total of just under 95,000 clones appear in this sample, approximately 91% of them only once. The top ten clones comprise 22% of the sample. The specimen was peripheral blood, collected on day 0 of AZD1222 vaccination. Receptors originate from an adult in good health.

This chain connects TRBV7-9 to TRBJ1-3; 7 positions match TRBD1. Germline CDR1 reads SEHNR; CDR2 reads FQNEAQ (reference sequence). With 4 bases clipped from V and 2 bases from J, the junction kept 5 bases outside the gene matches. The CDR3 runs to 15 residues. CDR3 DNA sequence: TGTGCCAGCAGCTCTCTCGGGACAGCTGGAAACACCATATATTTT. It codes for CASSSLGTAGNTIYF.

As to this clone: This sample includes further DNA sequences coding for the same CDR3. This chain links TRBV18 with TRBJ2-7; D may correspond to TRBD1 or TRBD2 (5 bases each). Germline values: CDR1 KGHSH, CDR2 LQKENI. The CDR3 consists of 14 residues. The V end was cut by 3 bases, the J end by 1 base, with 10 bases between. CDR3 sequence: CASSPGTASYEQYF. CDR3 coding DNA: TGTGCCAGCTCACCTGGGACGGCATCCTACGAGCAGTACTTC.

The V gene is TRBV21-1, the J gene TRBJ1-2; the table assigns TRBD1, which was not confirmed against the DNA. TRBV21-1 is assigned pseudogene status. The CDR3 is made up of 17 amino acids. The DNA for the CDR3 is TGTGCCAGCAGCCCCCGTACCGGGACAGGGGAGAAGTATGGCTACACCTTC. It translates to CASSPRTGTGEKYGYTF.

CDR3 sequence reads: CASSLSGEDQPQHF. CDR3 bases: TGTGCCAGCAGCCTCTCAGGGGAGGATCAGCCCCAGCATTTT. J is TRBJ1-5 and V is TRBV6-5; tentative D call: TRBD1 (6 bases). Germline loops: CDR1 MNHEY, CDR2 SVGAGI. This CDR3 has 14 residues. Trimming removed 6 bases at V and 5 bases at J, with 14 bases between.

V and J are TRBV2 and TRBJ1-3; D might be TRBD1 (5 bases). V lost 3 bases to trimming and J lost 4 bases, with 10 bases between them. The germline CDR1 and CDR2 sequences are SNHLY and FYNNEI. The CDR3 sequence is 14 residues long. The CDR3 loop is CASSEGGLGNTIYF. CDR3 nucleotide sequence: TGTGCCAGCAGTGAGGGGGGGTTGGGAAACACCATATATTTT.

The V call is TRBV10-3, the J call TRBJ2-1; no clear D. The CDR3 totals 16 residues. The V end lost 0 bases, the J end lost 6 bases, and 15 bases lay between the germline ends. Germline CDR1 reads ENHRY; CDR2 reads SYGVKD. In DNA, the CDR3 is TGTGCCATCAGTGAGTCGAGGCAGGTGTTAAGCAATGAGCAGTTCTTC. This gives the protein CAISESRQVLSNEQFF.

CDR3 protein: CASSYSGAWDTEAFF. As DNA, the CDR3 is TGTGCCAGCAGTTACTCAGGGGCGTGGGACACTGAAGCTTTCTTT. The V and J genes are TRBV6-5 and TRBJ1-1; D may be TRBD1 (5 bases). Trimming stripped 0 bases from V and 3 bases from J, with 11 bases between. Germline V CDR1 and CDR2: MNHEY, SVGAGI. CDR3 length: 15 residues.

V gene TRBV19 combines with J gene TRBJ2-1; 9 bases align to TRBD2. The V and J ends lost 7 bases and 2 bases, in that order; junction bases with no gene match: 6. This CDR3 is 15 amino acids long. CDR1 and CDR2 (germline): LNHDA, SQIVND (reference sequence). Here the CDR3 DNA reads TGTGCCAGTATTGGCGGGGGGGCCACCTACAATGAGCAGTTCTTC. This sequence encodes CASIGGGATYNEQFF.

The V and J genes are TRBV11-2 and TRBJ2-4; D may be TRBD1 (6 bases). V lost 5 bases to trimming and J lost 8 bases, with 16 bases between them. The germline gives CDR1 SGHAT, CDR2 FQNNGV. The CDR3 extends over 14 amino acids. CDR3: CASSPGQTFDIQYF. The DNA of the CDR3 is TGTGCCAGCAGCCCTGGACAGACCTTTGACATTCAGTACTTC.

The chain carries TRBV5-6 and TRBJ2-2, with unresolved D. The V gene lost 8 bases and the J gene lost 4 bases, with 18 bases spanning the gap. The CDR3 is 15 residues long. Germline lookup yields CDR1 SGHDT and CDR2 YYEEEE. DNA of the CDR3: TGTGCCAGTCAAAGTCGTCCGGCGCGCACCGGGGAGCTGTTTTTT. Its protein product is CASQSRPARTGELFF.

This chain uses TRBV7-2 with TRBJ2-7; D not certain. V gave up 1 base and J gave up 3 bases, with 7 bases separating them. The CDR3 is 13 amino acids. CDR1 is SGHTA and CDR2 is FQGNSA in the germline V gene. CDR3: CASSLGINYEQYF. The CDR3 coding sequence is TGTGCCAGCAGCTTAGGAATCAACTACGAGCAGTACTTC.

The genes are TRBV3-1 (or the pseudogene TRBV3-2) and TRBJ2-6, with D maybe TRBD1 (5 bases). The CDR3 spans 19 residues. The ends were cut back, 2 bases at V and 0 bases at J, with 17 bases in the middle. CDR1 LGHDT and CDR2 YNNKEL come from the germline V gene (reference sequence). The DNA of the CDR3 is TGTGCCAGCAGCCAAACACGGTACAGGAAAAGCTCTGGGGCCAACGTCCTGACTTTC. Translation: CASSQTRYRKSSGANVLTF.

The chain is built from TRBV7-2 and TRBJ1-4, with a possible D match to TRBD1 (5 bases). The germline V and J ends were trimmed by 2 bases and 0 bases, with 16 bases remaining between them. The CDR3 is made up of 18 amino acids. CDR1 SGHTA and CDR2 FQGNSA come from the germline V gene. DNA of the CDR3: TGTGCCAGCAGCTTAAGGGTTCAGGGCCCAGCAACTAATGAAAAACTGTTTTTT. Amino acids: CASSLRVQGPATNEKLFF.

The chain is built from TRBV19 and TRBJ1-2; D unclear. Trimming took 4 bases from V and 1 from J, leaving 7 bases between them. The V gene's germline CDR1 is LNHDA and CDR2 SQIVND (reference sequence). CDR3 length: 13 amino acids. This chain's CDR3 is CASSTINNYGYTF. CDR3 DNA sequence: TGTGCCAGTAGTACAATTAATAACTATGGCTACACCTTC.

This chain connects TRBV28 to TRBJ1-4; D is possibly TRBD1 (5 bases). The V and J ends lost 2 bases and 7 bases respectively, with 23 bases between them. Looked up from germline, CDR1 is MDHEN and CDR2 is SYDVKM. This CDR3 contains 18 residues. CDR3 protein: CASSLRLGRGEGSEKLFF. The CDR3 DNA reads TGTGCCAGCAGTTTACGCCTCGGTAGGGGAGAAGGTTCTGAAAAACTGTTTTTT.

There are a few counts of this clone. The CDR3 sequence is CAISGTGMNTEAFF. CDR3 in DNA: TGTGCCATCAGTGGTACAGGGATGAACACTGAAGCTTTCTTT. The chain uses TRBV10-3 and TRBJ1-1, with D maybe TRBD1 (6 bases). The ends were cut back, 4 bases at V and 0 bases at J, with 9 bases in the middle. Per germline, CDR1 ENHRY and CDR2 SYGVKD. This CDR3 has 14 residues.

This chain uses TRBV5-4 with TRBJ2-5; no clear D. The CDR3 has 12 residues. CDR1 SGHNT and CDR2 YYREEE come from the germline V gene (reference sequence). The V and J ends lost 4 bases and 4 bases respectively, with 8 bases between them. The CDR3 reads CASSPPGETQYF. CDR3 nucleotide sequence: TGTGCCAGCAGCCCGCCTGGAGAGACCCAGTACTTC.

This clone has a single count. The chain combines TRBV28 with TRBJ1-2; TRBD1 matches at 8 bases. The germline CDR1 and CDR2 sequences are MDHEN and SYDVKM. Losses at the gene ends were 4 bases for V and 8 bases for J; bases not matched to a gene: 12. The CDR3 covers 15 residues. The CDR3 DNA reads TGTGCCAGCAGTTCCCCCCCGGACAGGGTGAACGGCTACACCTTC. The encoded protein is CASSSPPDRVNGYTF.